Presented here are 16 T cell receptor beta chains from one specimen sequenced in a study of radiotherapy plus CTLA-4 blockade in lung cancer. Produced via immunoSEQ multiplex PCR; TCRdb's table is partial and in-frame only. Among tens of thousands of clones listed, about four fifths were seen once. Sequencing was performed on peripheral blood, taken from a patient treated with radiotherapy plus ipilimumab. The receptors come from a human donor with non-small cell lung cancer who had a complete response to radiotherapy plus ipilimumab.

This clone was observed a handful of times. The genes are TRBV10-3 and TRBJ1-1; the D is unclear. With 7 bases removed from V and 2 bases from J, the gap between germline ends came to 8 bases. This CDR3 is built from 12 residues. Germline V gene sequence: CDR1 ENHRY, CDR2 SYGVKD. In DNA, the CDR3 is TGTGCCATCACACCAGGCAACACTGAAGCTTTCTTT. It encodes CAITPGNTEAFF.

The chain is built from TRBV5-6 and TRBJ2-3, with 10 bases fitting TRBD2. This CDR3 has 16 amino acids. V shed 1 base, J shed 1 base, and the junction held 3 bases outside the gene matches. Germline V gene sequence: CDR1 SGHDT, CDR2 YYEEEE. This CDR3 reads CASSLTSGIGTDTQYF. Here the CDR3 DNA reads TGTGCCAGCAGCTTGACTAGCGGGATCGGCACAGATACGCAGTATTTT.

This rearrangement joins TRBV18 to TRBJ2-7; TRBD1 aligns across 12 bases. Germline V lookup: CDR1 KGHSH, CDR2 LQKENI. V shed 4 bases and J 6 bases; nucleotides not matched to a gene: 4. The CDR3 totals 14 residues. Here the CDR3 reads CASSRGTGGGEQYF. CDR3 nucleotides: TGTGCCAGCTCACGGGGGACAGGGGGCGGCGAGCAGTACTTC.

The V gene is TRBV7-2, the J gene TRBJ2-5; 12 positions agree with TRBD2. There are 17 residues in the CDR3. CDR1 and CDR2 (germline): SGHTA, FQGNSA. V was pared by 5 bases and J by 4 bases, with 11 bases of the junction left unmatched. For the CDR3, the DNA is TGTGCCAGCAGCCTTCGGACTAGCGGGGCAGCGGGAGAGACCCAGTACTTC. Amino acids: CASSLRTSGAAGETQYF. Variable domain in full (rest from reference TRBV7-2 and TRBJ2-5): GAGVSQSPSNKVTEKGKDVELRCDPISGHTALYWYRQSLGQGLEFLIYFQGNSAPDKSGLPSDRFSAERTGGSVSTLTIQRTQQEDSAVYLCASSLRTSGAAGETQYFGPGTRLLVL.

This clone was picked up a small number of times. The rearrangement links TRBV14 to TRBJ1-2; D is unclear. CDR3 size: 15 residues. Germline CDR1 and CDR2: SGHDN and FVKESK. Trimming cost V 0 bases and J 6 bases, with 14 bases left between them. CDR3 nucleotide sequence: TGTGCCAGCAGCCAAGATGTGAGGGCTCGGGATGGCTACACCTTC. Translation gives CASSQDVRARDGYTF.

The gene calls are TRBV27 and TRBJ1-1, with D perhaps TRBD1 (6 bases). The CDR3 has 15 residues. Between the trimmed V and J ends, which lost 3 bases and 3 bases, there was a span of 14 bases. Germline-derived CDR1 and CDR2 are MNHEY and SMNVEV (reference sequence). The CDR3 reads CASSFWGQGDTEAFF. The CDR3 DNA sequence: TGTGCCAGCAGTTTTTGGGGGCAGGGAGACACTGAAGCTTTCTTT.

The V call is TRBV5-6, the J call TRBJ1-1; TRBD1 agrees at 8 bases. V dropped 5 bases and J dropped 6; count of bases not matched to a gene: 9. CDR1 and CDR2 (germline): SGHDT, YYEEEE. This CDR3 is 14 amino acids long. CDR3: CASRSGQGPAEAFF. Written as DNA, the CDR3 is TGTGCCAGCAGGTCCGGACAGGGCCCAGCTGAAGCTTTCTTT. Supplemented by reference TRBV5-6 and TRBJ1-1, the full variable domain reads DAGVTQSPTHLIKTRGQQVTLRCSPKSGHDTVSWYQQALGQGPQFIFQYYEEEERQRGNFPDRFSGHQFPNYSSELNVNALLLGDSALYLCASRSGQGPAEAFFGQGTRLTVV.

The chain uses TRBV15 and TRBJ2-5; D is perhaps TRBD2 (5 bases). This CDR3 has 15 residues. Looked up from germline, CDR1 is LNHNV and CDR2 is YYDKDF (reference sequence). V was cut by 0 bases and J by 4 bases, with 12 bases left in between. For the CDR3, the DNA is TGTGCCACCAGCAGAGATCCGGCTAGCCGAGAGACCCAGTACTTC. The encoded protein is CATSRDPASRETQYF. The entire variable domain, with the rest obtained from reference TRBV15 and TRBJ2-5, is as follows: DAMVIQNPRYQVTQFGKPVTLSCSQTLNHNVMYWYQQKSSQAPKLLFHYYDKDFNNEADTPDNFQSRRPNTSFCFLDIRSPGLGDTAMYLCATSRDPASRETQYFGPGTRLLVL.

This clone has just a few counts. The chain couples TRBV18 to TRBJ2-2; no firm D call. CDR1 is KGHSH, CDR2 LQKENI, per germline. Deletions cut 2 bases from V and 8 bases from J, with 24 bases between. The CDR3 spans 18 residues. CDR3 DNA: TGTGCCAGCTCACCAGTTCCTGGCTCCAGTACCTCTCCGGGGGAGCTGTTTTTT. Translated, it gives CASSPVPGSSTSPGELFF.

V is TRBV7-2 and J is TRBJ1-2, with D perhaps TRBD1 (6 bases). Deletions cut 0 bases from V and 4 bases from J, with 12 bases between. The CDR3 is made up of 15 amino acids. Germline CDR1 and CDR2: SGHTA and FQGNSA. Written as DNA, the CDR3 is TGTGCCAGCAGCTTAGCAAGTCAGGGGACCTATGGCTACACCTTC. Amino acid sequence: CASSLASQGTYGYTF.

Regarding this clone: Other DNA variants within this sample encode the same CDR3. This chain joins TRBV18 and TRBJ1-5; no firm D call. There are 12 residues in the CDR3. The V end lost 6 bases, the J end lost 2 bases, and 5 bases lay between the germline ends. Germline V gene sequence: CDR1 KGHSH, CDR2 LQKENI. The chain's CDR3 is CASSPGNQPQHF. The CDR3 nucleotides are TGTGCCAGCTCCCCCGGCAATCAGCCCCAGCATTTT.

This chain connects TRBV18 to TRBJ2-3; TRBD2 might be the D (6 bases). The CDR3 consists of 15 residues. V was pared by 3 bases and J by 2 bases, with 12 bases between. From germline, CDR1 is KGHSH and CDR2 LQKENI. The CDR3 region is CASSPTEGPTDTQYF. The CDR3 DNA sequence: TGTGCCAGCTCACCGACGGAGGGGCCCACAGATACGCAGTATTTT.

V usage is TRBV7-9 and J usage is TRBJ2-3, with TRBD1 identical over 7 bases. The germline gives CDR1 SEHNR, CDR2 FQNEAQ (reference sequence). Trimming took 5 bases from V and 1 from J; bases not matched to a gene: 9. The CDR3 loop spans 16 amino acids. The chain's CDR3 is CASSQYTGAGTDTQYF. CDR3 coding DNA: TGTGCCAGCAGCCAGTATACAGGGGCGGGCACAGATACGCAGTATTTT.

The chain couples TRBV4-1 to TRBJ2-1, with TRBD2 matching over 8 bases. CDR3 length: 18 amino acids. V was pared by 2 bases and J by 4 bases, with 13 bases of the junction left unmatched. Germline V lookup: CDR1 MGHRA, CDR2 YSYEKL. The CDR3 region is CASSQFLMRTSGYNEQFF. CDR3 DNA: TGCGCCAGCAGCCAATTTTTGATGCGAACTAGCGGTTACAATGAGCAGTTCTTC.

The V and J genes are TRBV5-1 and TRBJ1-5, with 10 bases aligning to TRBD1. CDR1 is SGHRS, CDR2 YFSETQ, per germline. The CDR3 is made up of 15 amino acids. V lost 3 bases, J lost 3 bases, and 3 bases stayed unmatched. CDR3 DNA: TGCGCCAGCAGCTCCGGGACAGGGGTCAATCAGCCCCAGCATTTT. Its translation: CASSSGTGVNQPQHF.

The rearrangement uses TRBV27 and TRBJ1-5; 8 bases line up with TRBD1. CDR3 length: 15 amino acids. J gave up 1 base and V 6 bases, and 5 bases lay outside the gene matches. Per germline, CDR1 MNHEY and CDR2 SMNVEV (reference sequence). CDR3 residues: CASRQQGDSNQPQHF. For the CDR3, the DNA is TGTGCCAGCAGACAACAGGGGGACAGCAATCAGCCCCAGCATTTT.